A selection of T cell receptor beta chains follows, all from one sample in a study of blood T cell repertoires in COVID-19. The repertoire was sequenced with immunoSEQ multiplex PCR; TCRdb's copy has only in-frame clones and lacks some. The sample has around 450,000 clones, 80% to 95% seen once; the top ten hold about 0.6%. Sequenced input: PBMCs or T cells enriched from blood (not recorded which). Receptor source: a man younger than 30 who had recovered from COVID-19. Both conserved end residues are part of each CDR3. The D gene is left open where the match is weak. Size values are once, few and many counts, or a class for expanded clones, and some rows have none.

v_gene,abundance,j_gene,d_gene,CDR3aa,CDR3nt
TRBV25-1,-,TRBJ1-4,TRBD1,CASSRSDRANEKLFF,TGTGCCAGCAGTCGCTCCGACAGGGCAAACGAAAAACTGTTTTTT
TRBV7-3,-,TRBJ1-1,-,CASSLTARENTEAFF,TGTGCCAGCAGCTTAACGGCCAGGGAGAACACTGAAGCTTTCTTT
TRBV18,few,TRBJ1-5,-,CASSPPGTKNQPQHF,TGTGCCAGCTCACCACCCGGGACAAAAAATCAGCCCCAGCATTTT
TRBV7-2,-,TRBJ2-1,TRBD2,CASSLASAGESYNEQFF,TGTGCCAGCAGCTTAGCGTCCGCGGGAGAGTCGTACAATGAGCAGTTCTTC
TRBV19,-,TRBJ2-7,TRBD1,CASSISGTGNYEQYF,TGTGCCAGTAGTATAAGCGGGACAGGGAACTACGAGCAGTACTTC
TRBV5-1,once,TRBJ2-7,TRBD2,CASSLGASGRISYEQYF,TGCGCCAGCAGCTTGGGGGCTAGCGGGAGAATCTCCTACGAGCAGTACTTC
TRBV7-6,-,TRBJ1-6,-,CASSLAQGYNSPLHF,TGTGCCAGCAGCTTAGCTCAGGGTTATAATTCACCCCTCCACTTT
TRBV19,few,TRBJ2-7,-,CASSTSDSYEQYF,TGTGCCAGTAGTACTAGCGATTCCTACGAGCAGTACTTC
TRBV19,-,TRBJ2-1,-,CASSIVVAYRSYNEQFF,TGTGCCAGTAGTATAGTTGTAGCGTACCGTTCCTACAATGAGCAGTTCTTC
TRBV10-2,-,TRBJ2-7,TRBD2,CASSEGLAPPYEQYF,TGCGCCAGCAGCGAGGGACTAGCGCCACCCTACGAGCAGTACTTC
TRBV19,-,TRBJ1-1,-,CASSISAWRPEAFF,TGTGCCAGTAGTATCTCGGCTTGGAGACCTGAAGCTTTCTTT
TRBV11-1,-,TRBJ2-3,-,CASSFRDTQYF,TGTGCCAGCAGCTTCAGGGATACGCAGTATTTT
TRBV18,-,TRBJ1-2,TRBD1,CASSSAGGARANYGYTF,TGTGCCAGCTCTTCGGCAGGGGGCGCGAGGGCTAACTATGGCTACACCTTC
TRBV9,-,TRBJ2-1,TRBD2,CASSVGSGKSHNEQFF,TGTGCCAGCAGCGTAGGAAGCGGGAAGTCCCACAATGAGCAGTTCTTC
TRBV2,-,TRBJ2-4,-,CASLWQGKNIQYF,TGTGCCAGCCTTTGGCAGGGAAAAAACATTCAGTACTTC
TRBV13,-,TRBJ1-1,-,CASSLGRISNTEAFF,TGTGCCAGCAGCTTGGGCAGGATATCGAACACTGAAGCTTTCTTT
TRBV27,-,TRBJ2-3,TRBD2,CASSPSSSGRGADTQYF,TGTGCCAGCAGTCCGTCCTCTAGCGGGCGGGGAGCAGATACGCAGTATTTT
TRBV7-2,-,TRBJ1-1,TRBD1,CASRYTGGTEAFF,TGTGCCAGCAGATATACAGGGGGCACTGAAGCTTTCTTT
TRBV6-5,-,TRBJ2-2,TRBD1,CASRTGQGETGELFF,TGTGCCAGCAGAACAGGACAGGGGGAAACCGGGGAGCTGTTTTTT
TRBV7-9,-,TRBJ1-2,TRBD1,CASSPRGQGGYGYTF,TGTGCCAGCAGCCCCCGCGGACAGGGCGGTTATGGCTACACCTTC
TRBV11-2,-,TRBJ1-2,-,CASSFSTGNYGYTF,TGTGCCAGCAGCTTCTCGACAGGAAACTATGGCTACACCTTC
TRBV15,-,TRBJ1-6,-,CATSRDKKAGVISPLHF,TGTGCCACCAGCAGAGACAAGAAGGCAGGGGTAATTTCACCCCTCCACTTT
TRBV5-8,-,TRBJ2-1,TRBD2,CASSLAGLAANEQFF,TGTGCCAGCAGCTTGGCGGGTCTAGCGGCCAATGAGCAGTTCTTC
TRBV9,-,TRBJ1-3,-,CASSVESGGNTIYF,TGTGCCAGCAGCGTAGAGAGTGGTGGAAACACCATATATTTT
TRBV3-1/TRBV3-2,-,TRBJ1-2,-,CASSQERGYGYTF,TGTGCCAGCAGCCAAGAACGAGGCTATGGCTACACCTTC
TRBV6-5,-,TRBJ2-7,-,CASSATAYEQYF,TGTGCCAGCAGCGCAACAGCCTACGAGCAGTACTTC
TRBV6-5,-,TRBJ1-3,-,CASSWMGGLSGNTIYF,TGTGCCAGCAGTTGGATGGGGGGACTCTCTGGAAACACCATATATTTT
TRBV6-5,-,TRBJ1-6,-,CASSYSSGSDSPLHF,TGTGCCAGCAGTTACTCGTCGGGAAGTGATTCACCCCTCCACTTT
TRBV6-5,-,TRBJ1-2,-,CASKIPPGYGYTF,TGTGCCAGCAAAATCCCGCCGGGGTATGGCTACACCTTC
TRBV10-1,once,TRBJ1-1,-,CASSDRQGTEAFF,TGCGCCAGCAGTGACCGCCAGGGCACTGAAGCTTTCTTT
TRBV7-3,-,TRBJ2-1,-,CASGSRHNEQFF,TGTGCCAGCGGGAGTCGGCACAATGAGCAGTTCTTC
TRBV3-1/TRBV3-2,-,TRBJ1-1,-,CASSPLAGRKNTEAFF,TGTGCCAGCAGCCCCCTAGCGGGCCGGAAGAACACTGAAGCTTTCTTT
TRBV5-1,-,TRBJ2-3,TRBD2,CASSFLSAGETDTQYF,TGCGCCAGCAGCTTCCTCTCAGCGGGAGAGACAGATACGCAGTATTTT
TRBV6-1,-,TRBJ1-2,-,CASSERIGSGWRGYTF,TGTGCCAGCAGTGAACGTATCGGGTCGGGTTGGCGTGGCTACACCTTC
TRBV28,-,TRBJ1-5,-,CASSSNRDNSQPQHF,TGTGCCAGCAGTAGCAACAGGGATAACAGTCAGCCCCAGCATTTT
TRBV12-3/TRBV12-4,-,TRBJ1-1,TRBD1,CASSLPGGEAFF,TGTGCCAGCAGTTTACCAGGGGGCGAAGCTTTCTTT
TRBV3-1/TRBV3-2,-,TRBJ2-1,-,CASSQARLNNEQFF,TGTGCCAGCAGCCAAGCGAGACTTAACAATGAGCAGTTCTTC
TRBV5-4,-,TRBJ2-7,-,CASSLNNYEQYF,TGTGCCAGCAGCCTGAACAATTACGAGCAGTACTTC
TRBV10-3,once,TRBJ2-2,TRBD2,CAINARTSGRTGELFF,TGTGCCATCAACGCCCGTACTAGCGGGAGGACCGGGGAGCTGTTTTTT
TRBV5-1,once,TRBJ1-3,TRBD1,CASTEGGGNTIYF,TGCGCCAGCACTGAAGGGGGCGGAAACACCATATATTTT